Given below is one T cell receptor beta chain in context. Antigen specificity is unknown. A 5'RACE template-switching step, the method used to make TCR cDNA, added a universal primer site and UMIs. MiXCR was run by TCRdb on the 5' RACE reads, yielding one entry per CDR3 protein. Of 50,000 to 75,000 distinct CDR3 sequences in the sample, roughly 6.9% were seen once. The entry originates in a study of T cells after yellow fever vaccination. For the study at large: SMART-Seq v4 Ultra Low Input served to prepare low-cell-number fractions.

Findings and limits, study-wide: After the booster, about 95% of CD4 and approximately 87% of CD8 primary-response clones were re-detected.

Germline CDR1 is MNHEY and CDR2 is SVGEGT. CDR3 length: 14 amino acids. Trimming shortened V by 5 bases and J by 5 bases, and 15 bases separated the two germline ends. The sequence came from a young man who received the YFV17D yellow fever vaccine. The rearrangement links TRBV6-2 or TRBV6-3 to TRBJ1-1; the D gene is possibly TRBD1 (5 bases). Sequences were derived from CD8+ T cells sorted from PBMCs, sampled on the day of the first yellow fever vaccination. CDR3 in amino acids: CASSRSVGLTEAFF. The DNA of the CDR3 is TGTGCCAGCAGTCGCTCTGTGGGGCTTACTGAAGCTTTCTTT.